These T cell receptor beta chains were read from a single sample in a study of cytomegalovirus exposure and HLA in healthy donors. Data came from immunoSEQ multiplex PCR; TCRdb stores just in-frame clones and leaves some out. Here the sample spans about 200,000 clones, roughly 80% being singletons. Sequencing input: PBMCs. Receptors were obtained from a man aged 25 to 40 in good health and CMV-seronegative. Both conserved end residues are part of each CDR3. The order of the fields is clone size, D gene, V gene, J gene, CDR3 DNA, CDR3 protein. The D gene is left open where the match is weak. Clone size is stated in some rows and not others, as once, few, many or a class when expanded.

size: NA; D: NA; V: TRBV19; J: TRBJ2-3; DNA: TGTGCCAGTAGTATTGAGGGGAGGAGCTTTTTAAGCACAGATACGCAGTATTTT; CDR3: CASSIEGRSFLSTDTQYF
size: few; D: NA; V: TRBV5-8; J: TRBJ1-1; DNA: TGTGCCAGCAGCTTGGTCCGGGGAGGAACTGAAGCTTTCTTT; CDR3: CASSLVRGGTEAFF
size: NA; D: NA; V: TRBV7-6; J: TRBJ2-3; DNA: TGTGCCAGCAGCTTTCTTTTGACGGGTACAGATACGCAGTATTTT; CDR3: CASSFLLTGTDTQYF
size: NA; D: TRBD1; V: TRBV7-2; J: TRBJ1-4; DNA: TGTGCCAGCAGCGATAGGACAGGGCATAATGAAAAACTGTTTTTT; CDR3: CASSDRTGHNEKLFF
size: few; D: NA; V: TRBV6-6; J: TRBJ1-1; DNA: TGTGCCAGCATCCCGCGGCAGATGAACACTGAAGCTTTCTTT; CDR3: CASIPRQMNTEAFF
size: NA; D: NA; V: TRBV6-1; J: TRBJ1-2; DNA: TGTGCCAGCAGTGCTGGCAGAAATGGCTACACCTTC; CDR3: CASSAGRNGYTF
size: NA; D: NA; V: TRBV6-1; J: TRBJ2-2; DNA: TGTGCCAGCAGTGTCGGTGGTACCGGGGAGCTGTTTTTT; CDR3: CASSVGGTGELFF
size: NA; D: NA; V: TRBV7-9; J: TRBJ1-3; DNA: TGTGCCAGCAGCTTTTTTGCCGGGTCAGGAAACACCATATATTTT; CDR3: CASSFFAGSGNTIYF
size: NA; D: TRBD1; V: TRBV4-1; J: TRBJ2-7; DNA: TGCGCCAGCAGCCAATTGAACAGGGGTATCCACGAGCAGTACTTC; CDR3: CASSQLNRGIHEQYF
size: NA; D: TRBD1; V: TRBV5-6; J: TRBJ1-6; DNA: TGTGCCAGCAGCCTCTTTACAGGGGGAAATTCACCCCTCCACTTT; CDR3: CASSLFTGGNSPLHF
size: NA; D: NA; V: TRBV5-1; J: TRBJ1-2; DNA: TGCGCCAGCAGCTCCCATACAGGGAGGGGGAATGGCTACACCTTC; CDR3: CASSSHTGRGNGYTF
size: NA; D: TRBD2; V: TRBV6-5; J: TRBJ2-7; DNA: TGTGCCAGCACCTACCTAGCGGGGGGCCTCTACGAGCAGTACTTC; CDR3: CASTYLAGGLYEQYF
size: NA; D: NA; V: TRBV4-2; J: TRBJ2-1; DNA: TGTGCCAGCAGCCAAGTGGCCGGACTCTCCTACAATGAGCAGTTCTTC; CDR3: CASSQVAGLSYNEQFF
size: NA; D: NA; V: TRBV19; J: TRBJ1-1; DNA: TGTGCCAGTAGTATAGTAGGGAGGAACACTGAAGCTTTCTTT; CDR3: CASSIVGRNTEAFF
size: NA; D: TRBD2; V: TRBV14; J: TRBJ2-5; DNA: TGTGCCAGCAGCCGAAGGGGCGGGGGACTTAACCAAGAGACCCAGTACTTC; CDR3: CASSRRGGGLNQETQYF
size: NA; D: NA; V: TRBV5-1; J: TRBJ2-1; DNA: TGCGCCAGCAGCTTGAAGGGAGTTGAGCAGTTCTTC; CDR3: CASSLKGVEQFF
size: NA; D: NA; V: TRBV28; J: TRBJ2-6; DNA: TGTGCCAGCAGTCCCCGGCCAGGTCACCGGGGGGCCTCTGGGGCCAACGTCCTGACTTTC; CDR3: CASSPRPGHRGASGANVLTF
size: NA; D: NA; V: TRBV15; J: TRBJ2-2; DNA: TGTGCCACCAGCCGTACCGGCACCGGGGAGCTGTTTTTT; CDR3: CATSRTGTGELFF
size: NA; D: TRBD2; V: TRBV28; J: TRBJ2-1; DNA: TGTGCCAGCAGTTTAACCTGGGAGGGGCGAATTGACAATGAGCAGTTCTTC; CDR3: CASSLTWEGRIDNEQFF
size: NA; D: TRBD2; V: TRBV9; J: TRBJ2-1; DNA: TGTGCCAGCAGCGTAGTTGCGGGGGGGCCGCCCAATGAGCAGTTCTTC; CDR3: CASSVVAGGPPNEQFF
size: NA; D: TRBD1; V: TRBV28; J: TRBJ1-2; DNA: TGTGCCAGCAGTCCAATCGCAGGGGGCATCTATGGCTACACCTTC; CDR3: CASSPIAGGIYGYTF
size: NA; D: NA; V: TRBV28; J: TRBJ1-6; DNA: TGTGCCAGCAGTTTACGGAGCTCCTATAATTCACCCCTCCACTTT; CDR3: CASSLRSSYNSPLHF
size: NA; D: NA; V: TRBV27; J: TRBJ2-3; DNA: TGTGCCAGCAGGGACTCCAACACAGATACGCAGTATTTT; CDR3: CASRDSNTDTQYF
size: NA; D: TRBD1; V: TRBV7-9; J: TRBJ2-7; DNA: TGTGCCAGCAGGCGGGACAGGGTTTACGAGCAGTACTTC; CDR3: CASRRDRVYEQYF
size: NA; D: TRBD2; V: TRBV5-4; J: TRBJ2-5; DNA: TGTGCCAGCAGCTGGCGGGGGGGCAACCAAGAGACCCAGTACTTC; CDR3: CASSWRGGNQETQYF
size: NA; D: NA; V: TRBV5-4; J: TRBJ1-5; DNA: TGTGCCAGCAGCTTCGGAGGTGAATTTGGTCAGCCCCAGCATTTT; CDR3: CASSFGGEFGQPQHF
size: NA; D: NA; V: TRBV29-1; J: TRBJ1-1; DNA: TGCAGCGGTATACAGGGTCTCTCCACTGAAGCTTTCTTT; CDR3: CSGIQGLSTEAFF
size: NA; D: TRBD1; V: TRBV7-2; J: TRBJ2-5; DNA: TGTGCCAGCGGTCCTAGAGGGGGCCTAGAGACCCAGTACTTC; CDR3: CASGPRGGLETQYF
size: NA; D: TRBD2; V: TRBV10-1; J: TRBJ2-1; DNA: TGCGCCAGCAGTAGAGCGGGGGTCTCCTACAATGAGCAGTTCTTC; CDR3: CASSRAGVSYNEQFF
size: NA; D: NA; V: TRBV5-5; J: TRBJ1-3; DNA: TGTGCCAGCAGCCCCCTCACAGACTCTGGAAACACCATATATTTT; CDR3: CASSPLTDSGNTIYF